This TCR beta chain was captured in a study of blood T cell repertoires in COVID-19. Overall study: COVID-19 samples collected from the United States, Italy and Spain covered acute and convalescent phases. PBMCs, B-cell-depleted T cells, or T cells were the source of the cDNA or gDNA that made up the material.

Authors' analysis steps: Reference gene primer amplification in the assay estimated nucleated cell counts. Repertoires were generated with immunoSEQ multiplex PCR, while TCRdb's copy carries only in-frame clones and drops some. V and J calls and clone size are copied from that table; D and trimming were computed from the DNA. The top ten hold 6.5% of the sample, which has over 300,000 clones, 90% seen once. The sequence derives from a man aged 18 to 30 with active or convalescent COVID-19. The sequenced material came from peripheral blood.

The CDR3 DNA is TGTGCCAGTAGTCTACCGGGACAGGGACACTATGGCTACACCTTC. The encoded protein is CASSLPGQGHYGYTF. The rearrangement uses TRBV19 and TRBJ1-2, with 9 bases that match TRBD1. The germline CDR1 and CDR2 sequences are LNHDA and SQIVND (reference sequence). The CDR3 length is 15 residues. The ends lost 5 bases at V and 3 bases at J; junction bases unmatched: 7.